A single sample is the source of the 20 T cell receptor beta chains below, sequenced in a study of T cell repertoires in cytomegalovirus infection. For these TCRs, the target antigens are not known. From the reads, TCRdb called clonotypes with MiXCR, one entry per CDR3 protein. Of approximately 70,000 distinct CDR3 sequences in the sample, approximately 22% were seen once. The sequenced sample consisted of PBMCs, sequenced either directly or after in vitro stimulation (not recorded which). The receptors originated from a human donor in good health (CMV status not recorded). Some clones in this sample may be carry-over from other donors' samples.

This sequence joins TRBV7-9 and TRBJ2-3; 9 nucleotides align to TRBD2. V lost 4 bases, J lost 2 bases, and 4 bases stayed unmatched. This CDR3 spans 15 amino acids. Germline V gene sequence: CDR1 SEHNR, CDR2 FQNEAQ (reference sequence). CDR3 nucleotides: TGTGCCAGCAGCTCGACTAGCGGCCACACAGATACGCAGTATTTT. Protein: CASSSTSGHTDTQYF.

The chain links TRBV30 to TRBJ2-5; a possible D gene is TRBD2 (6 bases). Germline-derived CDR1 and CDR2 are GTSNPN and SVGIG (reference sequence). The ends were cut back, 3 bases at V and 4 bases at J, with 21 bases in the middle. The CDR3 contains 16 residues. CDR3: CAWSAGLLLGRETQYF. The CDR3 DNA reads TGTGCCTGGAGCGCGGGACTCCTATTAGGGAGAGAGACCCAGTACTTC.

The chain links TRBV29-1 to TRBJ1-2; TRBD1 might be the D (5 bases). Per germline, CDR1 SQVTM and CDR2 ANQGSEA. The CDR3 runs 12 residues. V lost 5 bases and J lost 8, with 15 bases in between. As DNA, the CDR3 is TGCAGCGTTAATCGGGGGATATGGGGCTACACCTTC. As protein: CSVNRGIWGYTF.

This clonotype was detected ten times or more. CDR3 protein: CASSSGLAGALGEQYV. DNA of the CDR3: TGTGCCAGCAGCTCGGGACTAGCGGGAGCTCTTGGGGAGCAGTACGTC. J is TRBJ2-7 and V is TRBV7-2; TRBD2 aligns across 14 bases. The CDR3 sequence is 16 residues long. V shed 4 bases and J 7 bases; nucleotides not matched to a gene: 9. Looked up from germline, CDR1 is SGHTA and CDR2 is FQGNSA.

The CDR3 region is CASSPPSGPYEQYF. In nucleotides, the CDR3 is TGTGCCAGCTCACCTCCCTCTGGCCCCTACGAGCAGTACTTC. V and J are TRBV18 and TRBJ2-7; no firm D call. This CDR3 has 14 residues. Trimming removed 3 bases at V and 2 bases at J, with 11 bases between. CDR1 is KGHSH, CDR2 LQKENI, per germline.

In the case of this clonotype: It is likely a read error, because the conserved phenylalanine at the end of the CDR3 is missing. The genes are TRBV30 and TRBJ2-7, with D possibly matching TRBD2 (5 bases). Trimming shortened V by 3 bases and J by 2 bases, and 8 bases separated the two germline ends. CDR1 and CDR2 from the germline V gene are GTSNPN and SVGIG (reference sequence). The CDR3 is made up of 12 amino acids. The CDR3 loop is CAWRRGTYEQYL. DNA for the CDR3: TGTGCCTGGAGACGGGGAACCTACGAGCAGTACTTG.

The J gene is TRBJ1-1, the V gene TRBV6-2 or TRBV6-3; D not certain. Trimming took 2 bases from V and 3 from J, leaving 13 bases between them. The V gene's germline CDR1 is MNHEY and CDR2 SVGEGT. The CDR3 contains 15 residues. CDR3 DNA: TGTGCCAGCAGTTACGGGTCGAGGGAGTACACTGAAGCTTTCTTT. Amino acid sequence: CASSYGSREYTEAFF.

This clonotype was recorded a few times. This chain links TRBV10-3 with TRBJ1-1; D is perhaps TRBD1 (5 bases). The CDR3 has 13 residues. Trimming stripped 6 bases from V and 3 bases from J, with 11 bases between. The germline V gene encodes CDR1 ENHRY and CDR2 SYGVKD. CDR3 DNA sequence: TGTGCCATCAGGGGGAGGGGAGACACTGAAGCTTTCTTT. Its protein is CAIRGRGDTEAFF.

This clonotype appeared a single time. The V call is TRBV5-4, the J call TRBJ2-3; D is unclear. CDR3 length equals 14 residues. V gave up 4 bases and J gave up 3 bases, with 12 bases separating them. Per the germline V gene, CDR1 is SGHNT and CDR2 is YYREEE (reference sequence). The DNA of the CDR3 is TGTGCCAGCAGCATATCGAGCGTGACAGATACGCAGTATTTT. As protein: CASSISSVTDTQYF.

The V gene is TRBV9, the J gene TRBJ2-1; 9 nucleotides match TRBD2. In germline, CDR1 is SGDLS, CDR2 YYNGEE. V trimming: 0 bases; J trimming: 0 bases; junction bases outside the gene matches: 7. The CDR3 covers 18 residues. The CDR3 sequence: CASSVGGLAGTSYNEQFF. The CDR3 DNA reads as TGTGCCAGCAGCGTAGGCGGTCTAGCGGGGACCTCCTACAATGAGCAGTTCTTC.

In this sample, this clonotype turned up a few times. V and J are TRBV7-2 and TRBJ2-7; D not resolved. V was pared by 5 bases and J by 5 bases, with 10 bases between. This CDR3 is built from 12 residues. CDR1 is SGHTA and CDR2 is FQGNSA in the germline V gene. CDR3 sequence: CASSPNMDEQYF. Here the CDR3 DNA reads TGTGCCAGCAGCCCTAATATGGACGAGCAGTACTTC.

The rearrangement joins TRBV2 to TRBJ1-2; TRBD1 matches 7 bases. The CDR3 consists of 13 residues. Per germline, CDR1 SNHLY and CDR2 FYNNEI. The V and J ends lost 5 bases and 3 bases, in that order; junction bases with no gene match: 3. The CDR3 spells CASSSGQDYGYTF. CDR3 coding DNA: TGTGCCAGCAGTAGTGGACAGGACTATGGCTACACCTTC.

The CDR3 sequence is CASTPTKAGGFVNEQFF. Here the CDR3 DNA reads TGTGCCAGCACCCCTACGAAGGCGGGAGGGTTCGTAAATGAGCAGTTCTTC. The chain couples TRBV11-3 to TRBJ2-1; 9 nucleotides line up with TRBD2. The junction had 17 bases not matched to a gene; V was cut back by 7 bases and J by 7 bases. There are 17 residues in the CDR3. Germline CDR1 SGHNT, CDR2 YENEEA.

In its sample, this clonotype was seen many times. V usage is TRBV12-3 or TRBV12-4 and J usage is TRBJ2-3, with D perhaps matching TRBD1 (5 bases). The CDR3 has 15 residues. The ends were cut back, 5 bases at V and 4 bases at J, with 16 bases in the middle. Here the CDR3 reads CASSPNSWTSDTQYF. The CDR3 DNA sequence: TGTGCCAGCAGTCCGAACAGCTGGACATCAGATACGCAGTATTTT.

This rearrangement joins TRBV29-1 to TRBJ1-1; the D is unclear. Germline V gene sequence: CDR1 SQVTM, CDR2 ANQGSEA. This CDR3 is built from 13 residues. Trimming pared 6 bases from V and 3 bases from J, leaving 14 bases between. In nucleotides, the CDR3 is TGCAGCGTCGTGCCCTGGACGGACACTGAAGCTTTCTTT. Its protein product is CSVVPWTDTEAFF.

This clonotype appeared a few times. The chain employs TRBV13 and TRBJ1-1; TRBD1 agrees at 7 bases. Germline-derived CDR1 and CDR2 are PRHDT and FYEKMQ (reference sequence). This CDR3 contains 16 residues. After removal of 3 bases from V and 0 bases from J, the junction contained 7 bases not matched to a gene. This CDR3 is CASSFRGNGMNTEAFF. The CDR3 nucleotides read TGTGCCAGCAGCTTCAGGGGGAACGGGATGAACACTGAAGCTTTCTTT.

This clonotype was detected many times. The chain employs TRBV7-2 and TRBJ1-1; no firm D call. The CDR3 has 15 amino acids. Trimming shortened V by 1 base and J by 0 bases, and 9 bases separated the two germline ends. Looked up from germline, CDR1 is SGHTA and CDR2 is FQGNSA. CDR3 sequence: CASSLVSGMNTEAFF. CDR3 coding DNA: TGTGCCAGCAGCTTAGTGAGTGGTATGAACACTGAAGCTTTCTTT. Combining the CDR3 with reference TRBV7-2 and TRBJ1-1 gives the whole variable domain GAGVSQSPSNKVTEKGKDVELRCDPISGHTALYWYRQSLGQGLEFLIYFQGNSAPDKSGLPSDRFSAERTGGSVSTLTIQRTQQEDSAVYLCASSLVSGMNTEAFFGQGTRLTVV.

The J gene is TRBJ2-3, the V gene TRBV30; tentative D call: TRBD1 (6 bases). V was cut by 1 base and J by 6 bases, with 11 bases left in between. The CDR3 runs 13 residues. Germline V gene data show CDR1 as GTSNPN and CDR2 as SVGIG (reference sequence). For the CDR3, the DNA is TGTGCCTGGAGTGCCCGACAGGCTGATACGCAGTATTTT. Its protein product is CAWSARQADTQYF.

The chain carries TRBV5-5 and TRBJ2-3; D uncertain. The CDR3 loop spans 10 amino acids. CDR1 is SGHKS, CDR2 YYEKEE, per germline (reference sequence). The V end was cut by 5 bases, the J end by 9 bases, with 7 bases between. The CDR3 DNA sequence: TGTGCCAGCAGTCACCGCACGCAGTATTTT. Translating it yields CASSHRTQYF.

This clonotype was observed many times. J is TRBJ1-2 and V is TRBV7-2, with 7 bases aligning to TRBD1. The CDR3 runs to 14 residues. Per the germline V gene, CDR1 is SGHTA and CDR2 is FQGNSA. With V trimmed by 5 bases and J by 8 bases, 11 bases remained unmatched. The CDR3 region is CASSQYTDRSGYTF. In DNA, the CDR3 is TGTGCCAGCAGCCAATACACGGACAGGTCGGGCTACACCTTC.